This T cell receptor (beta chain) appears in the sequencing data of a study of T cell clonality in common variable immunodeficiency. Overall study findings and caveats: What drives increased CVID clonality needs T cell subpopulation sequencing.

CVID and control samples used equivalent genomic DNA input. Measured with immunoSEQ multiplex PCR; TCRdb has only the in-frame clones, and not every one. The sample counts tens of thousands of clones, none seen once; the ten largest own approximately 3%. Between the trimmed V and J ends, which lost 2 bases and 8 bases, there was a span of 10 bases. Germline values: CDR1 SGHNT, CDR2 YYREEE (reference sequence). The CDR3 totals 13 residues. There are many counts of this clone. Its antigen remains unidentified. The read ends 3 residues early relative to the CDR3; the germline J gene fills the gap. Most patients and controls had Caucasian heritage.

J is TRBJ1-4 and V is TRBV5-4, with unresolved D. The specimen sequenced was peripheral blood mononuclear cells. The clonotype was recovered from a person aged 18 to 70 in good health. The CDR3 region is CASSLGPAEKLFF. The part of the CDR3 DNA that was read is TGTGCCAGCAGCTTAGGGCCTGCGGAAAAA. Filled out from reference TRBV5-4 and TRBJ1-4, the complete variable domain reads ETGVTQSPTHLIKTRGQQVTLRCSSQSGHNTVSWYQQALGQGPQFIFQYYREEENGRGNFPPRFSGLQFPNYSSELNVNALELDDSALYLCASSLGPAEKLFFGSGTQLSVL.